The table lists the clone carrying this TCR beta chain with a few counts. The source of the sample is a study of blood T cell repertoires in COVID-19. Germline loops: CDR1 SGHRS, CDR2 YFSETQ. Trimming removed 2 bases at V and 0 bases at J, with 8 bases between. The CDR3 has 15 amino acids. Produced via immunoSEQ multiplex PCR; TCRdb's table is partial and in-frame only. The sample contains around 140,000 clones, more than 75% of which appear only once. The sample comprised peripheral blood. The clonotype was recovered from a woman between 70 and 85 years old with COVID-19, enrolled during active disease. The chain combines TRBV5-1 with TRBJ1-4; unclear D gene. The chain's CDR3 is CASSFGGTTNEKLFF. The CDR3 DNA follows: TGCGCCAGCAGCTTTGGCGGAACAACTAATGAAAAACTGTTTTTT. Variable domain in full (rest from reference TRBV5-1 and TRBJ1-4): KAGVTQTPRYLIKTRGQQVTLSCSPISGHRSVSWYQQTPGQGLQFLFEYFSETQRNKGNFPGRFSGRQFSNSRSEMNVSTLELGDSALYLCASSFGGTTNEKLFFGSGTQLSVL.